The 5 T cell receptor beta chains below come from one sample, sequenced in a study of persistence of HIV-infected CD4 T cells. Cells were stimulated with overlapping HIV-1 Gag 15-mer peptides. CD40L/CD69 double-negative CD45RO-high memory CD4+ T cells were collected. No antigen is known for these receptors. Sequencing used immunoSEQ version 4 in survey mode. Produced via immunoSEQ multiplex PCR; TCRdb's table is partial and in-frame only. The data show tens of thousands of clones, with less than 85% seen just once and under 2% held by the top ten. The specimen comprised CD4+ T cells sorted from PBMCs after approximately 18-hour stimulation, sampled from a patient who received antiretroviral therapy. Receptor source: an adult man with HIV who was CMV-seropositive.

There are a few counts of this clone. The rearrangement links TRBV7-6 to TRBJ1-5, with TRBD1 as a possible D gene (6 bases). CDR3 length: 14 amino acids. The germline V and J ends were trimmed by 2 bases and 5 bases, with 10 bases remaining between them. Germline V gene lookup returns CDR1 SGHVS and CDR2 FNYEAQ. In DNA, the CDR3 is TGTGCCAGCAGCTTAAGGGGGGGCTATCAGCCCCAGCATTTT. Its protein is CASSLRGGYQPQHF.

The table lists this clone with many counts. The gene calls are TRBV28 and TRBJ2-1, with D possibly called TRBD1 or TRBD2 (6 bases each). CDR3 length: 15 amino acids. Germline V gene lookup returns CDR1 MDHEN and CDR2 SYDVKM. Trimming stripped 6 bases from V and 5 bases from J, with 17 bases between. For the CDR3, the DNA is TGTGCCAGCAGAGTGGGGGCAGGGGAGGACAATGAGCAGTTCTTC. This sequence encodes CASRVGAGEDNEQFF. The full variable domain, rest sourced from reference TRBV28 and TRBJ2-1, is DVKVTQSSRYLVKRTGEKVFLECVQDMDHENMFWYRQDPGLGLRLIYFSYDVKMKEKGDIPEGYSVSREKKERFSLILESASTNQTSMYLCASRVGAGEDNEQFFGPGTRLTVL.

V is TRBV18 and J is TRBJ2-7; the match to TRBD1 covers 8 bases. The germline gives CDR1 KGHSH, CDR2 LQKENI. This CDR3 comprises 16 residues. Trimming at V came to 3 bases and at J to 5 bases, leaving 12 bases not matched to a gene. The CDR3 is CASSPTFQGALDEQYF. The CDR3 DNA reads TGTGCCAGCTCACCTACTTTTCAGGGGGCGTTAGACGAGCAGTACTTC. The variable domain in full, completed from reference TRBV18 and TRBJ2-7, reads NAGVMQNPRHLVRRRGQEARLRCSPMKGHSHVYWYRQLPEEGLKFMVYLQKENIIDESGMPKERFSAEFPKEGPSILRIQQVVRGDSAAYFCASSPTFQGALDEQYFGPGTRLTVT.

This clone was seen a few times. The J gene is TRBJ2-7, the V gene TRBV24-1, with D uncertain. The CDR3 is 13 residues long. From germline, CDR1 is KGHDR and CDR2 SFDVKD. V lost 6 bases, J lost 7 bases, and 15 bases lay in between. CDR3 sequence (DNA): TGTGCCACCAGTCTGGGCGCGAGATCTGAGCAGTACTTC. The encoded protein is CATSLGARSEQYF.

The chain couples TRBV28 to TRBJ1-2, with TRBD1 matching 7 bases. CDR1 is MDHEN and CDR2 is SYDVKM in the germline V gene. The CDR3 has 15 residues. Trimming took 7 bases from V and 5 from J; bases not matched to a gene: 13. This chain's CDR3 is CASTDIRQGGYGYTF. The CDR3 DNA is TGTGCCAGCACCGATATTCGACAGGGTGGGTATGGCTACACCTTC.